One T cell receptor (beta chain) is described in this entry. Its antigen remains unidentified. This record comes from a study of cytomegalovirus exposure and HLA in healthy donors. Findings and caveats of the study: Being productive about 87% or about 30% of the time was typical of most TCR beta V segments in an earlier analysis.

V shed 4 bases, J shed 8 bases, and the junction held 6 bases outside the gene matches. CDR1 MNHNS and CDR2 SASEGT come from the germline V gene. This CDR3 comprises 13 residues. Primers for the PCR totalled 60 Vbeta and 13 Jbeta. Repertoires were generated with immunoSEQ multiplex PCR, while TCRdb's copy carries only in-frame clones and drops some. This repertoire shows about 180,000 clones, almost 80% found once; its top ten account for approximately 6%. The TCR was taken from a man in his forties in good health and CMV-seropositive. The rearrangement joins TRBV6-1 to TRBJ1-2; 8 nucleotides agree with TRBD1. The sample taken for sequencing was PBMCs. CDR3 sequence: CASSVTGAEGYTF. The CDR3 nucleotides are TGTGCCAGCAGTGTGACAGGGGCCGAGGGCTACACCTTC.